The T cell receptor beta chain under discussion was sequenced for a study of blood T cell repertoires in COVID-19. Study in general: Specimens from acute and convalescent COVID-19 originated in the United States, Italy and Spain.

V gave up 4 bases and J gave up 5 bases; unmatched junction bases: 12. Germline CDR1 reads SGHRS; CDR2 reads YFSETQ. This CDR3 comprises 16 residues. Recruits, aged roughly 18 to 89 years, lived in 25 or so US areas. Self-reported history from a screening survey and questionnaire set each donor's cohort. Source study methods: Quantification of nucleated cells was approximated via reference gene primer amplification. The method was immunoSEQ multiplex PCR; TCRdb's version includes in-frame clones alone and lacks a portion of them. V and J calls and clone size are given by that table; D and trimming were obtained from the DNA. In the table there are approximately 300,000 clones, about 89% of which are singletons.

Sequenced input: PBMCs or T cells enriched from blood (not recorded which). The receptor was isolated from a woman aged 25-40 years who had recovered from COVID-19. The chain couples TRBV5-1 to TRBJ2-5, with 9 positions matching TRBD2. The CDR3 bases are TGCGCCAGCAGCCCACCCTCTGGACTAGCGCACGAGACCCAGTACTTC. It translates to CASSPPSGLAHETQYF.